The source of this T cell receptor (beta chain) is a study of post-analysis software for immune sequencing data. Points from the study as a whole: Normalized Chao1 diversity was significantly reduced in patients versus controls. When the samples were clustered directly with F measure, those that had been prepared in the same batch showed strong co-clustering. Elevated frequency relative to controls characterized roughly five TRBV segments in patients, TRBV5-6, TRBV5-1 and TRBV20-1 among them.

Prepared TCR beta cDNA libraries contained unique molecular identifiers. TCRdb reanalysed the PCR reads using MiXCR and keeps one entry per CDR3 protein. The table has approximately 630,000 distinct CDR3 sequences, around 64% seen once; the top ten hold about 11%. The J segment lost 4 bases and the V segment lost 8 bases, leaving 11 bases of the junction unmatched. This CDR3 comprises 15 residues. The sample holds a few counts of this clonotype. Its target is not known. The specimen sequenced was blood. This sequence was found in a girl aged 2 to 9 with multiple sclerosis. The V call is TRBV12-3 or TRBV12-4, the J call TRBJ2-1; 7 bases match TRBD2. The CDR3 here is CASGPGTKTYNEQFF. The CDR3 DNA follows: TGTGCCAGCGGACCCGGGACTAAGACTTACAATGAGCAGTTCTTC.